A selection of T cell receptor beta chains follows, all from one sample in a study of cytomegalovirus exposure and HLA in healthy donors. Clones were sequenced by immunoSEQ multiplex PCR, and TCRdb holds only the in-frame ones, with some missing. Of 100,000 to 150,000 clones in the sample, 75% to 85% are singletons; the top ten hold around 8.9%. What was sequenced was PBMCs. The source is a man aged 25-40 years in good health and CMV-seropositive. CDR3s include the opening cysteine and the closing phenylalanine or tryptophan. Each record gives: clone size, V gene, CDR3 protein. Rows may omit the clone size; those that give it use once, few, many or a size class.

.,TRBV18,CASSGSSYEQYF
.,TRBV11-2,CASTLSTTEGSTEAFF
.,TRBV7-3,CASSLTQGPTVGANVLTF
.,TRBV10-1,CASSESAGRGHSSYNEQFF
.,TRBV19,CASSMGSMNTEAFF
few,TRBV10-1,CASLPREEVSPLHF
.,TRBV14,CASSQDGRGAKNIQYF
.,TRBV29-1,CSVVEGATEAFF
many,TRBV6-4,CASSEQGENTEAFF
.,TRBV7-9,CASSLGGIYEQYF
.,TRBV9,CASSANRGFNEQFF
few,TRBV13,CASSYWTAHIDTEAFF
.,TRBV27,CASSLGAQDEQFF
once,TRBV19,CASSQTGAVEQYF
.,TRBV9,CASSVGAGANVLTF
.,TRBV19,CASSIDRPTGFQPQHF
few,TRBV7-3,CASSLGRSYEQYF
few,TRBV19,CASSMTGVREKLFF
.,TRBV20-1,CSPWEGGEQYF
.,TRBV19,CASSIAAGGSSYEQYF
.,TRBV27,CASSYKRVTYNEQFF
.,TRBV6-5,CASSSDRVLFYEQYF
.,TRBV6-5,CASSPGQGAVYEQYF
.,TRBV7-9,CASSLGTGGSEKLFF
few,TRBV29-1,CSVGSGLGYTF
.,TRBV19,CASSRTGSLSQPQHF
once,TRBV5-1,CASSLAGTGGLVDYGYTF
.,TRBV28,CASSPGRETQYF
.,TRBV4-1,CASSSRDSPRQPQHF
once,TRBV19,CASSTSRGQGEAFF